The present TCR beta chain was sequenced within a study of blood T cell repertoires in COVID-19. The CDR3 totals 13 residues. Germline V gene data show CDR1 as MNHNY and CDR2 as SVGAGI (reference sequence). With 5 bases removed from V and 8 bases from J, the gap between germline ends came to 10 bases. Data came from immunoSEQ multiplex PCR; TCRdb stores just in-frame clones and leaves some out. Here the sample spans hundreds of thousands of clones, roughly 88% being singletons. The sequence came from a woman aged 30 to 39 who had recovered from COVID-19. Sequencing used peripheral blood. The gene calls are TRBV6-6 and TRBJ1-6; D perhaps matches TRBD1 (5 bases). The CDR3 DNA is TGTGCCAGCAGTCCACCAGGGTATTCACCCCTCCACTTT. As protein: CASSPPGYSPLHF.